The T cell receptor (beta chain) described here comes from a study of control samples from healthy donors and cancer patients. Sequenced by immunoSEQ multiplex PCR; TCRdb stores in-frame clones only, minus some. Of about 68,000 clones in the sample, 83% are singletons; the top ten hold about 15%. The CDR3 is 14 amino acids. Germline CDR1 and CDR2: LNHDA and SQIVND (reference sequence). Trimming at V came to 1 base and at J to 3 bases, leaving 3 bases not matched to a gene. Sample: blood. This TCR was sampled from a man aged 55 to 70 in good health. V usage is TRBV19 and J usage is TRBJ2-7; 7 bases align to TRBD2. The CDR3 bases are TGTGCCAGTAGTATAGGCGGGAGTGACTACGAGCAGTACTTC. Protein sequence: CASSIGGSDYEQYF.